A selection of T cell receptor beta chains follows, all from one sample in a study of blood T cell repertoires in COVID-19. Profiled with immunoSEQ multiplex PCR; TCRdb holds only in-frame clones, not every one. The sample lists about 190,000 clones; under 80% were seen once. Sequenced input: peripheral blood. Receptors were obtained from a woman aged 50 to 60 with acute or convalescent COVID-19. The CDR3 runs from the conserved cysteine through the conserved F or W. Fields, in order: D gene, V gene, J gene, clone size, CDR3 DNA, CDR3 protein. D genes are given only for firm matches. Clone size appears in some rows only: once, few, many, or a class for an expanded clone.

d_gene: TRBD2; v_gene: TRBV28; j_gene: TRBJ2-2; abundance: NA; CDR3nt: TGTGCCAGCAGTTCACCCTCCTTAGCGGGAGGGGTCACCGGGGAGCTGTTTTTT; CDR3aa: CASSSPSLAGGVTGELFF
d_gene: NA; v_gene: TRBV5-1; j_gene: TRBJ1-5; abundance: NA; CDR3nt: TGCGCCAGCAGCGAAGGGGGGGATCAGCCCCAGCATTTT; CDR3aa: CASSEGGDQPQHF
d_gene: NA; v_gene: TRBV28; j_gene: TRBJ1-6; abundance: NA; CDR3nt: TGTGCCAGCAGGGGCAGGGTCTCGCTACTTTTCAATTCACCCCTCCACTTT; CDR3aa: CASRGRVSLLFNSPLHF
d_gene: TRBD1; v_gene: TRBV7-2; j_gene: TRBJ1-2; abundance: NA; CDR3nt: TGTGCCAGCAGCTTAGATGCGGGACAGGTCTATGGCTACACCTTC; CDR3aa: CASSLDAGQVYGYTF
d_gene: NA; v_gene: TRBV6-5; j_gene: TRBJ1-4; abundance: NA; CDR3nt: TGTGCCAGCAGCCTCCTTGAGCTTAGTGAAAAACTGTTTTTT; CDR3aa: CASSLLELSEKLFF
d_gene: NA; v_gene: TRBV28; j_gene: TRBJ1-4; abundance: NA; CDR3nt: TGTGCCAGCATTTTCGGCCAGGGGCCCTTGCGTGGGGAAAAACTGTTTTTT; CDR3aa: CASIFGQGPLRGEKLFF
d_gene: TRBD2; v_gene: TRBV11-2; j_gene: TRBJ2-3; abundance: NA; CDR3nt: TGTGCCAGCAGCTTAGATGGGGGGGGCACAGATACGCAGTATTTT; CDR3aa: CASSLDGGGTDTQYF
d_gene: NA; v_gene: TRBV6-7; j_gene: TRBJ2-1; abundance: NA; CDR3nt: TGTGCCAGCAGTTCCCCCGGTTTCTTC; CDR3aa: CASSSPGFF
d_gene: TRBD1; v_gene: TRBV12-5; j_gene: TRBJ2-7; abundance: NA; CDR3nt: TGTGCTAGTGGACGACAGGGTTACAGCCCCTACGAGCAGTACTTC; CDR3aa: CASGRQGYSPYEQYF
d_gene: TRBD2; v_gene: TRBV7-2; j_gene: TRBJ2-3; abundance: few; CDR3nt: TGTGCCAGCAGCTTCGGAAGCGGGAGTAGCACAGATACGCAGTATTTT; CDR3aa: CASSFGSGSSTDTQYF
d_gene: NA; v_gene: TRBV9; j_gene: TRBJ1-3; abundance: NA; CDR3nt: TGTGCCAGCAGCGAAGGAGGAGGGGCGAACACCATATATTTT; CDR3aa: CASSEGGGANTIYF
d_gene: NA; v_gene: TRBV13; j_gene: TRBJ2-1; abundance: NA; CDR3nt: TGTGCCAGCAGCTTAGGAGTTTCATGGCAGATTTACAATGAGCAGTTCTTC; CDR3aa: CASSLGVSWQIYNEQFF
d_gene: TRBD2; v_gene: TRBV28; j_gene: TRBJ2-1; abundance: NA; CDR3nt: TGTGCCAGCAGTCCTTCACTCAAAACTAGCGGGAGCCCCTACAATGAGCAGTTCTTC; CDR3aa: CASSPSLKTSGSPYNEQFF
d_gene: TRBD1; v_gene: TRBV16; j_gene: TRBJ1-5; abundance: few; CDR3nt: TGTGCCAGCAGCCCTTACAGGGGGCGAAGCAATCAGCCCCAGCATTTT; CDR3aa: CASSPYRGRSNQPQHF